This record looks at one TCR beta chain sequence and its context. Antigen: not known. These data belong to a study of cytomegalovirus exposure and HLA in healthy donors. Findings and caveats of the study: Many donors carried some public TCRs, although rarity characterized most TCR sequences. The finding came from a later analysis; first-cohort TCR clusters tended to co-occur in the roughly 110 validation repertoires. The study flagged around 150 TCR beta chains as cytomegalovirus-associated.

Germline values: CDR1 SGHDT, CDR2 YYEEEE. Trimming shortened V by 1 base and J by 8 bases, and 13 bases separated the two germline ends. This CDR3 contains 15 residues. The repertoire was sequenced with immunoSEQ multiplex PCR; TCRdb's copy has only in-frame clones and lacks some. The sample includes some 170,000 clones, around nine tenths seen only once; the top ten take 6% to 8.5%. Donors were drawn from the 120-subject validation cohort, separate from the 666-subject first cohort. Sequencing was performed on PBMCs. This chain connects TRBV5-6 to TRBJ1-6; D remains ambiguous. The sequence was obtained from a man younger than 45 in good health and CMV-seropositive. Written as DNA, the CDR3 is TGTGCCAGCAGCTTGTTTGGCATTTGGGATTCACCCCTCCACTTT. It translates to CASSLFGIWDSPLHF.